This record looks at one TCR beta chain sequence and its context. This sample was included in a study of OX40 agonist ivuxolimab in advanced cancers. Study as a whole: At doses from 0.01 to 10 mg/kg, patients were given intravenous ivuxolimab every 2 weeks.

Sequenced by immunoSEQ multiplex PCR; TCRdb stores in-frame clones only, minus some. The table has about 16,000 clones, around 84% seen once; the top ten hold about 0.68%. This CDR3 has 18 amino acids. The germline V gene encodes CDR1 KGHSH and CDR2 LQKENI. Trimming pared 3 bases from V and 0 bases from J, leaving 20 bases between. V gene TRBV18 combines with J gene TRBJ1-1, with D unresolved. The TCR was taken from an adult with an advanced solid tumor such as melanoma, head and neck, liver or kidney cancer. The sequencing used CD4+ or CD8+ T cells sorted from blood, collected in a trial of the OX40 agonist ivuxolimab. CDR3 sequence (DNA): TGTGCCAGCTCACCGCCGGGTGGGATTACCTTTATGAACACTGAAGCTTTCTTT. Translated, it gives CASSPPGGITFMNTEAFF.